The clone carrying this T cell receptor (beta chain) was recorded only once. What it binds is not known. This record comes from a study of a mutant IDH1 vaccine in newly diagnosed glioma. Study-wide results and caveats: Immune responses induced by the vaccine were seen in approximately 93% of patients, spanning multiple MHC alleles. Seemingly, pseudoprogression had no relation to changes in the top peripheral T cell clonotypes.

Clones were sequenced by immunoSEQ multiplex PCR, and TCRdb holds only the in-frame ones, with some missing. The sample lists 92,000 or so clones; almost 85% were seen once. CDR1 and CDR2 (germline): MGHDK, SYGVNS. The CDR3 sequence is 14 residues long. Trimming stripped 6 bases from V and 5 bases from J, with 13 bases between. Time point specified: baseline, week 1 (first vaccination visit). Treatment denoted: pre-vaccination baseline after standard-of-care therapy. Astrocytomas found in donors were new, WHO grade 3 or 4, IDH1-mutant and ATRX-lost. V usage is TRBV25-1 and J usage is TRBJ2-2, with D possibly being TRBD2 (5 bases). The TCR was taken from a man in his forties or fifties with glioma. Some clones in this sample may be carry-over from other donors' samples. Material: PBMCs, obtained from a glioma patient treated with radiotherapy, temozolomide or both. The chain's CDR3 is CASRSQRETGELFF. The CDR3 coding sequence is TGTGCCAGCAGGAGCCAGAGGGAGACCGGGGAGCTGTTTTTT.